A single sample is the source of the 8 T cell receptor beta chains below, sequenced in a study of blood T cell repertoires in COVID-19. Using immunoSEQ multiplex PCR, the repertoire was profiled, and TCRdb retains in-frame clones only, with some absent. This sample has approximately 85,000 clones, with 80% to 90% found just once. Sequenced: peripheral blood. These receptors were taken from a man aged 50 or older with active or convalescent COVID-19.

The rearrangement uses TRBV24-1 and TRBJ1-5, with D unclear. The CDR3 loop spans 11 amino acids. CDR1 and CDR2 (germline): KGHDR, SFDVKD. The germline V and J ends were trimmed by 4 bases and 11 bases, with 8 bases remaining between them. The CDR3, as DNA: TGTGCCACCAGTGAGCTTGACTCCCAGCATTTT. Its translation: CATSELDSQHF.

This chain links TRBV7-8 with TRBJ1-4; D might be TRBD1 (6 bases). Trimming removed 5 bases from V and 7 bases from J, with 20 bases in between. This CDR3 region has 16 residues. Germline V CDR1 and CDR2: SGHVS, FQNEAQ. The CDR3 protein is CASSPLSGALGEKLFF. CDR3 DNA sequence: TGTGCCAGCAGCCCCCTTTCAGGGGCGCTGGGTGAAAAACTGTTTTTT. Together with reference TRBV7-8 and TRBJ1-4, the CDR3 gives the full variable domain: GAGVSQSPRYKVAKRGQDVALRCDPISGHVSLFWYQQALGQGPEFLTYFQNEAQLDKSGLPSDRFFAERPEGSVSTLKIQRTQQEDSAVYLCASSPLSGALGEKLFFGSGTQLSVL.

The chain couples TRBV5-5 to TRBJ2-7; the match to TRBD1 covers 7 bases. The ends lost 4 bases at V and 1 base at J; junction bases unmatched: 8. Germline V CDR1 and CDR2: SGHKS, YYEKEE (reference sequence). The CDR3 covers 15 residues. For the CDR3, the DNA is TGTGCCAGCAGCCCGTCACGACAGGGATCCTACGAGCAGTACTTC. Amino acid sequence: CASSPSRQGSYEQYF. The complete variable domain, with remaining parts taken from reference TRBV5-5 and TRBJ2-7, reads DAGVTQSPTHLIKTRGQQVTLRCSPISGHKSVSWYQQVLGQGPQFIFQYYEKEERGRGNFPDRFSARQFPNYSSELNVNALLLGDSALYLCASSPSRQGSYEQYFGPGTRLTVT.

The chain employs TRBV19 and TRBJ2-4; 8 bases are a match to TRBD1. The germline gives CDR1 LNHDA, CDR2 SQIVND (reference sequence). The V and J ends lost 6 bases and 7 bases, in that order; junction bases with no gene match: 5. The CDR3 is 13 amino acids. The DNA of the CDR3 is TGTGCCAGTAGCTACAGGGGGACGAACATTCAGTACTTC. Amino acid sequence: CASSYRGTNIQYF.

This clone was counted once. The rearrangement uses TRBV24-1 and TRBJ1-4; D uncertain. Germline V gene lookup returns CDR1 KGHDR and CDR2 SFDVKD. V was trimmed by 0 bases and J by 14 bases, leaving 9 bases between them. CDR3 length: 12 amino acids. CDR3 bases: TGTGCCACCAGTGATTTGGGAGGAGTTCTGTTTTTT. Encoded protein: CATSDLGGVLFF.

The chain carries TRBV12-3 or TRBV12-4 and TRBJ1-3; 11 positions agree with TRBD1. The length of the CDR3 is 13 residues. The V gene end was trimmed by 7 bases and the J gene end by 9 bases; junction bases not matched to a gene: 5. DNA for the CDR3: TGTGCCAGCACTAGGACAGGGGGCTTCACCATATATTTT. Protein product: CASTRTGGFTIYF.

The CDR3 protein is CASSPTGQVPNTEAFF. The CDR3 nucleotides are TGTGCCAGCTCACCTACGGGACAGGTCCCGAACACTGAAGCTTTCTTT. The chain combines TRBV18 with TRBJ1-1, with 8 bases lining up with TRBD1. Germline CDR1 is KGHSH and CDR2 is LQKENI. The CDR3 has 16 residues. Losses at the gene ends were 3 bases for V and 1 base for J; bases not matched to a gene: 7.

This chain uses TRBV19 with TRBJ2-1; D remains unclear. From germline, CDR1 is LNHDA and CDR2 SQIVND (reference sequence). The V end was cut by 4 bases, the J end by 0 bases, with 13 bases between. This CDR3 has 16 residues. The CDR3 DNA sequence: TGTGCCAGTAGTAGCTCTGGCGGTAGCTCCTACAATGAGCAGTTCTTC. Residues: CASSSSGGSSYNEQFF. Based on the CDR3 plus reference TRBV19 and TRBJ2-1, the full variable domain is DGGITQSPKYLFRKEGQNVTLSCEQNLNHDAMYWYRQDPGQGLRLIYYSQIVNDFQKGDIAEGYSVSREKKESFPLTVTSAQKNPTAFYLCASSSSGGSSYNEQFFGPGTRLTVL.